Listed here are 31 T cell receptor beta chains from one sample, sequenced in a study of OX40 agonist ivuxolimab in advanced cancers. Repertoires were generated with immunoSEQ multiplex PCR, while TCRdb's copy carries only in-frame clones and drops some. Of over 10,000 clones listed, about two thirds are singletons. Sample: CD4+ or CD8+ T cells sorted from blood, taken in a trial of the OX40 agonist ivuxolimab. These receptors were collected from an adult with an advanced solid tumor such as melanoma, head and neck, liver or kidney cancer.

The chain is built from TRBV7-3 and TRBJ2-5, with 9 bases matching TRBD2. Germline V gene sequence: CDR1 SGHTA, CDR2 FQGTGA. V lost 4 bases, J lost 1 base, and 4 bases stayed unmatched. The CDR3 loop spans 15 amino acids. The CDR3 reads CASSSLLAGQETQYF. Written as DNA, the CDR3 is TGTGCCAGCAGCTCCCTACTAGCGGGCCAAGAGACCCAGTACTTC. The full variable domain, in which reference TRBV7-3 and TRBJ2-5 provide the parts outside the CDR3, is GAGVSQTPSNKVTEKGKYVELRCDPISGHTALYWYRQSLGQGPEFLIYFQGTGAADDSGLPNDRFFAVRPEGSVSTLKIQRTERGDSAVYLCASSSLLAGQETQYFGPGTRLLVL.

This clone was picked up a small number of times. The DNA for the CDR3 is TGTGCCACCTTAGCGGGGGCAAGCTCCTACAATGAGCAGTTCTTC. The encoded protein is CATLAGASSYNEQFF. The chain links TRBV5-6 to TRBJ2-1, with TRBD2 identical over 9 bases. Unmatched junction bases numbered 7, after V lost 9 bases and J lost 0 bases. CDR1 and CDR2 from the germline V gene are SGHDT and YYEEEE. The CDR3 has 15 amino acids.

The chain recombines TRBV27 with TRBJ1-1; no definite D call. Deletions cut 6 bases from V and 5 bases from J, with 16 bases between. The CDR3 has 14 amino acids. From germline, CDR1 is MNHEY and CDR2 SMNVEV (reference sequence). CDR3 sequence reads: CASSPLLGLTEAFF. Written as DNA, the CDR3 is TGTGCCAGCAGCCCCCTGTTGGGTTTAACTGAAGCTTTCTTT.

The chain joins TRBV5-1 to TRBJ2-1; D perhaps matches TRBD2 (6 bases). Between the trimmed V and J ends, which lost 7 bases and 2 bases, there was a span of 10 bases. CDR3 size: 13 residues. The germline V gene has CDR1 SGHRS and CDR2 YFSETQ. The CDR3 region is CASGRFAYNEQFF. In DNA, the CDR3 is TGCGCCAGCGGGAGGTTTGCCTACAATGAGCAGTTCTTC.

This chain uses TRBV6-5 with TRBJ1-2; D ambiguous. CDR3 length equals 16 residues. Trimming took off 2 bases at V and 8 bases at J, with 21 bases between the two ends. Germline CDR1 MNHEY, CDR2 SVGAGI. The CDR3 DNA follows: TGTGCCAGCAGTTACGGTGGACGGACCCACCGCGTGGGCTACACCTTC. Translating it yields CASSYGGRTHRVGYTF.

This clone came up a few times. The chain is built from TRBV9 and TRBJ1-6; 8 bases align to TRBD1. This CDR3 has 20 amino acids. CDR1 is SGDLS, CDR2 YYNGEE, per germline. J was trimmed by 7 bases and V by 4 bases; bases with no gene match: 22. In DNA, the CDR3 is TGTGCCAGCAGCCCCAGGGGGCCTCGACAGGGCCGATACCAGAATTCACCCCTCCACTTT. Amino acids: CASSPRGPRQGRYQNSPLHF.

This clone has more than one count but fewer than ten. V gene TRBV19 combines with J gene TRBJ2-1; possibly TRBD2 for D (6 bases). The V gene's germline CDR1 is LNHDA and CDR2 SQIVND (reference sequence). The CDR3 length is 13 residues. V was clipped by 8 bases and J by 4 bases, with 12 bases between them. CDR3 in amino acids: CASAPGLYNEQFF. The CDR3 nucleotides read TGTGCCAGTGCTCCGGGACTTTACAATGAGCAGTTCTTC.

The chain links TRBV7-6 to TRBJ2-1; D remains ambiguous. The CDR3 is made up of 13 amino acids. V lost 2 bases to trimming and J lost 5 bases, with 7 bases between them. Per the germline V gene, CDR1 is SGHVS and CDR2 is FNYEAQ. CDR3 region: CASSLLNHNEQFF. Written as DNA, the CDR3 is TGTGCCAGCAGCTTATTAAATCACAATGAGCAGTTCTTC.

This chain links TRBV29-1 with TRBJ2-7; 10 bases match TRBD1. This CDR3 region has 13 residues. V lost 6 bases, J lost 5 bases, and 7 bases stayed unmatched. CDR1 is SQVTM and CDR2 is ANQGSEA in the germline V gene. The CDR3 region is CSVGWDRGDEQYF. The CDR3, as DNA: TGCAGCGTGGGGTGGGACAGGGGTGACGAGCAGTACTTC.

The chain carries TRBV7-9 and TRBJ1-2; no reliable D call. The germline V gene has CDR1 SEHNR and CDR2 FQNEAQ (reference sequence). The V end was cut by 0 bases, the J end by 8 bases, with 13 bases between. The CDR3 runs to 14 residues. The CDR3 loop reads CASSLAGSSSGYTF. The DNA of the CDR3 is TGTGCCAGCAGCTTAGCGGGATCATCTAGCGGCTACACCTTC.

This chain links TRBV27 with TRBJ2-7; no clear D. The CDR3 spans 12 residues. V was shortened by 8 bases and J by 5 bases, with 13 bases between the two germline ends. Germline V CDR1 and CDR2: MNHEY, SMNVEV (reference sequence). The CDR3 loop reads CASRAHDHEQYF. In DNA form, the CDR3 reads TGTGCCAGCCGGGCCCATGACCACGAGCAGTACTTC.

The rearrangement uses TRBV13 and TRBJ2-7; D gene unclear. The V gene's germline CDR1 is PRHDT and CDR2 FYEKMQ (reference sequence). V lost 5 bases, J lost 1 base, and 12 bases lay in between. The CDR3 has 14 residues. CDR3 in amino acids: CASSVVGESYEQYF. CDR3 DNA: TGTGCCAGCAGCGTAGTTGGAGAATCCTACGAGCAGTACTTC.

This rearrangement joins TRBV5-5 to TRBJ2-3; D is possibly TRBD2 (5 bases). This CDR3 has 14 amino acids. Germline V gene data show CDR1 as SGHKS and CDR2 as YYEKEE (reference sequence). V lost 6 bases to trimming and J lost 2 bases, with 13 bases between them. This chain's CDR3 is CASNSPGDTDTQYF. Here the CDR3 DNA reads TGTGCCAGCAATTCCCCCGGGGACACAGATACGCAGTATTTT.

The chain combines TRBV6-6 with TRBJ1-1; D gene unclear. V dropped 2 bases and J dropped 3 bases, with 10 bases sitting between them. CDR1 and CDR2 (germline): MNHNY, SVGAGI (reference sequence). This CDR3 spans 14 amino acids. The CDR3 reads CASSYQESDTEAFF. DNA of the CDR3: TGTGCCAGCAGTTACCAGGAATCGGACACTGAAGCTTTCTTT.

By share, this clone counts as medium-sized. This chain connects TRBV7-9 to TRBJ1-5, with D possibly TRBD1 on 6 matching bases. This CDR3 has 14 amino acids. The V end was cut by 1 base, the J end by 6 bases, with 10 bases between. Germline CDR1 SEHNR, CDR2 FQNEAQ (reference sequence). CDR3 nucleotides: TGTGCCAGCAGCTTAGGAGGGACATTTCAGCCCCAGCATTTT. This translates into CASSLGGTFQPQHF.

V usage is TRBV7-8 and J usage is TRBJ2-1; D unresolved. The germline gives CDR1 SGHVS, CDR2 FQNEAQ. V lost 5 bases and J lost 10, with 12 bases in between. The CDR3 is made up of 12 amino acids. DNA for the CDR3: TGTGCCAGCAGCACCAGTCCACCGGAGCAGTTCTTC. Residues: CASSTSPPEQFF. The whole variable domain, filled in from reference TRBV7-8 and TRBJ2-1, reads GAGVSQSPRYKVAKRGQDVALRCDPISGHVSLFWYQQALGQGPEFLTYFQNEAQLDKSGLPSDRFFAERPEGSVSTLKIQRTQQEDSAVYLCASSTSPPEQFFGPGTRLTVL.

The rearrangement uses TRBV11-1 and TRBJ2-7; 7 bases are shared with TRBD2. Unmatched junction bases numbered 11, after V lost 5 bases and J lost 4 bases. The V gene's germline CDR1 is SGHAT and CDR2 FQDESV (reference sequence). This CDR3 region has 15 residues. Here the CDR3 reads CASSLPAGVLYEQYF. CDR3 DNA sequence: TGTGCCAGCAGCCTCCCGGCGGGAGTTCTTTACGAGCAGTACTTC.

This clone occurred once. The chain has TRBV6-6 and TRBJ1-1; the match to TRBD1 covers 10 bases. Trimming removed 11 bases from V and 5 bases from J; junction bases left unmatched: 11. The CDR3 is 14 amino acids. The germline CDR1 and CDR2 sequences are MNHNY and SVGAGI (reference sequence). The CDR3 here is CAGRGGTGDTEAFF. CDR3 in DNA: TGTGCCGGCCGCGGAGGGACAGGGGATACTGAAGCTTTCTTT.

This clone was counted only a few times. The chain recombines TRBV7-9 with TRBJ1-4; D call uncertain. Germline loops: CDR1 SEHNR, CDR2 FQNEAQ (reference sequence). With 2 bases removed from V and 2 bases from J, the gap between germline ends came to 15 bases. This CDR3 has 17 amino acids. CDR3 DNA: TGTGCCAGCAGCTTAACGCGAACGGGTACGACTAATGAAAAACTGTTTTTT. It specifies CASSLTRTGTTNEKLFF.

This chain uses TRBV9 with TRBJ2-7; the D gene is possibly TRBD2 (6 bases). This CDR3 comprises 15 residues. CDR1 and CDR2 from the germline V gene are SGDLS and YYNGEE. V lost 2 bases and J 0 bases, leaving 12 bases between the germline ends. The DNA of the CDR3 is TGTGCCAGCAGCGTCTGGGGGACTGGCTCCTACGAGCAGTACTTC. Its protein is CASSVWGTGSYEQYF.

This clone was seen only once. V usage is TRBV9 and J usage is TRBJ2-1, with 10 bases fitting TRBD2. Germline values: CDR1 SGDLS, CDR2 YYNGEE. Germline trimming cut 0 bases from V and 9 bases from J; bases unmatched to any gene: 6. The CDR3 has 15 residues. CDR3 amino acids: CASSVGAGGPGEQFF. The CDR3 DNA reads TGTGCCAGCAGCGTAGGAGCGGGGGGGCCCGGTGAGCAGTTCTTC.

The chain combines TRBV11-2 with TRBJ1-2; the D gene is possibly TRBD1 (6 bases). V lost 1 base, J lost 2 bases, and 11 bases lay in between. The CDR3 contains 15 residues. Germline CDR1 and CDR2: SGHAT and FQNNGV. The CDR3 sequence is CASSLGGGQNYGYTF. CDR3 nucleotide sequence: TGTGCCAGCAGCTTAGGGGGGGGACAAAACTATGGCTACACCTTC.

The rearrangement joins TRBV10-1 to TRBJ1-1; 9 bases fit TRBD1. There are 16 residues in the CDR3. The V gene end was trimmed by 0 bases and the J gene end by 6 bases; junction bases not matched to a gene: 8. Germline V gene lookup returns CDR1 WNHNN and CDR2 SYGVQD (reference sequence). The CDR3 sequence is CASSESNRDRVPEAFF. CDR3 nucleotides: TGCGCCAGCAGTGAGTCGAACCGGGACAGGGTACCTGAAGCTTTCTTT.

This chain links TRBV27 with TRBJ2-1; D is unclear. CDR3 size: 14 residues. The germline V gene has CDR1 MNHEY and CDR2 SMNVEV (reference sequence). Trimming left V 6 bases short and J 5 bases short, with 14 bases between. Written as DNA, the CDR3 is TGTGCCAGCAGCCCTCTTGGATCGGACAATGAGCAGTTCTTC. This gives the protein CASSPLGSDNEQFF.

The gene calls are TRBV28 and TRBJ1-5; 10 bases are a match to TRBD1. The junction had 5 bases not matched to a gene; V was cut back by 3 bases and J by 6 bases. Germline V CDR1 and CDR2: MDHEN, SYDVKM. The CDR3 is made up of 15 amino acids. CDR3 protein: CASSFGTGDFQPQHF. The CDR3 DNA follows: TGTGCCAGCAGTTTCGGGACAGGGGACTTTCAGCCCCAGCATTTT.

V and J are TRBV6-5 and TRBJ1-1, with 8 bases identical to TRBD1. V shed 10 bases, J shed 3 bases, and the junction held 10 bases outside the gene matches. The CDR3 covers 14 residues. From germline, CDR1 is MNHEY and CDR2 SVGAGI. The CDR3 DNA sequence: TGTGCCACCACCTCAGGGGGCGCAGACACTGAAGCTTTCTTT. It is translated as CATTSGGADTEAFF.

This clone was observed once. The chain has TRBV15 and TRBJ2-7; 10 positions match TRBD2. Germline V CDR1 and CDR2: LNHNV, YYDKDF (reference sequence). This CDR3 contains 13 residues. The junction had 3 bases not matched to a gene; V was cut back by 9 bases and J by 1 base. The CDR3 sequence: CATSSGRSYEQYF. Written as DNA, the CDR3 is TGTGCCACATCTAGCGGGAGATCCTACGAGCAGTACTTC.

V usage is TRBV9 and J usage is TRBJ2-3; possible D gene TRBD1, 6 bases. The CDR3 loop spans 15 amino acids. Trimming removed 4 bases from V and 0 bases from J, with 12 bases in between. Germline loops: CDR1 SGDLS, CDR2 YYNGEE. For the CDR3, the DNA is TGTGCCAGCAGCACCTCACAGGGTAGCACAGATACGCAGTATTTT. This translates into CASSTSQGSTDTQYF.

This clone has just one count. The genes are TRBV30 and TRBJ2-7; D is undetermined. The germline V gene has CDR1 GTSNPN and CDR2 SVGIG (reference sequence). V lost 2 bases and J 1 base, leaving 12 bases between the germline ends. This CDR3 spans 14 amino acids. DNA for the CDR3: TGTGCCTGGAGTCTAACGGCTGGGTCCTACGAGCAGTACTTC. This sequence encodes CAWSLTAGSYEQYF.

This clone was detected once. V gene TRBV6-1 combines with J gene TRBJ1-5; TRBD1 is a possible D gene (5 bases). The V end lost 1 base, the J end lost 6 bases, and 13 bases lay between the germline ends. This CDR3 comprises 15 residues. CDR1 is MNHNS and CDR2 is SASEGT in the germline V gene. In DNA form, the CDR3 reads TGTGCCAGCAGTGAAGAAGTGGGGCTAGGTCAGCCCCAGCATTTT. It yields the protein CASSEEVGLGQPQHF.

V gene TRBV4-3 combines with J gene TRBJ2-5; no clear D gene. The DNA matches TRBJ2-7 better at its end, which makes the J call doubtful. The length of the CDR3 is 14 residues. Germline loops: CDR1 LGHNA, CDR2 YSLEER. CDR3 region: CASSQEIGRTEQYF. Written as DNA, the CDR3 is TGCGCCAGCAGCCAAGAGATTGGTAGGACCGAGCAGTACTTC.